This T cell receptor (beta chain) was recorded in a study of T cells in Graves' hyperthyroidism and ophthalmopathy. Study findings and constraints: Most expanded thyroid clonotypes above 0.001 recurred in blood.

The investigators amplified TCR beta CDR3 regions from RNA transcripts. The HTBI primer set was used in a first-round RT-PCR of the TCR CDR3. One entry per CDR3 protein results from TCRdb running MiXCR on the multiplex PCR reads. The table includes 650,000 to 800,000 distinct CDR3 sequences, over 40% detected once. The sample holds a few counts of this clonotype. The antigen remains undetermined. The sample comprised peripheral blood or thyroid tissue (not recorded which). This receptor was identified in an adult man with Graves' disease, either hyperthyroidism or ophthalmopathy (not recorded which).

This chain's CDR3 is CSARMDGETQYF. CDR3 sequence (DNA): TGCAGTGCTAGGATGGATGGGGAGACCCAGTACTTC. The gene calls are TRBV20-1 and TRBJ2-5, with no clear D. Trimming took 3 bases from V and 5 from J, leaving 10 bases between them. The CDR3 covers 12 residues. From germline, CDR1 is DFQATT and CDR2 SNEGSKA (reference sequence).